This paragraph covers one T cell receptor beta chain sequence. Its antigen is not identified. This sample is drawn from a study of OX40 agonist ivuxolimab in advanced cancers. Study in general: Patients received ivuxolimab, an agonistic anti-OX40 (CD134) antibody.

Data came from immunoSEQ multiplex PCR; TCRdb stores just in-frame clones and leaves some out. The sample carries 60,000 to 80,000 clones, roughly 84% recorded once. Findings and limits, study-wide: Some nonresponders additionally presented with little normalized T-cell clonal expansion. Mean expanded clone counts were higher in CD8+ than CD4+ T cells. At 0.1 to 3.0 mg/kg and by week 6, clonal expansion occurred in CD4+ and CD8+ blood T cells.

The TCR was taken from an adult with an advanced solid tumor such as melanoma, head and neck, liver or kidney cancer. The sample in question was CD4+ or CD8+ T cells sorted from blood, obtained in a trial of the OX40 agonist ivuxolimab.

The CDR3 DNA sequence: TGTGCCACCTCCGGGACAGGGAAGCGGGGCTACACCTTC. Amino acids: CATSGTGKRGYTF. This chain joins TRBV19 and TRBJ1-2, with TRBD1 identical over 9 bases. The CDR3 extends over 13 amino acids. The trim removed 10 bases at V and 8 bases at J, leaving 11 bases unmatched. The V gene's germline CDR1 is LNHDA and CDR2 SQIVND (reference sequence). Supplemented by reference TRBV19 and TRBJ1-2, the full variable domain reads DGGITQSPKYLFRKEGQNVTLSCEQNLNHDAMYWYRQDPGQGLRLIYYSQIVNDFQKGDIAEGYSVSREKKESFPLTVTSAQKNPTAFYLCATSGTGKRGYTFGSGTRLTVV.